The 7 T cell receptor beta chains given below trace back to one sample, sequenced in a study of spatial heterogeneity in lung cancer (dated by TCRdb to 2018 to 2020). Explained via the paper, the time point label denotes: sample taken at primary tumor resection. Libraries were built with 5' RACE. Sequencing instrument: NextSeq 500. The public reads were quality trimmed at Q25 with fastp and then assembled into clones with MiXCR by TCRdb, keeping productive beta chains. Each record represents a unique CDR3 protein, reported with the most common genes and DNA among its rows. The sample data list 12,000 to 15,000 distinct CDR3 sequences, and less than 9.5% of these were observed just once. Jointly, the top ten make up about 8.9% of the sample. No antigen is known for these receptors. The paper's findings and limits, for the study overall: A correlation was observed between the number of expanded intratumoral alpha and beta TCRs and the tumor nonsynonymous mutation count.

Specimen: lung tumor tissue, collected at surgery. Source of these receptors: a male donor with early-stage non-small cell lung cancer.

In this sample, this clonotype turned up many times. The chain links TRBV9 to TRBJ2-7; maybe TRBD1 (6 bases). Trimming removed 4 bases at V and 6 bases at J, with 17 bases between. The CDR3 is 14 amino acids. Germline V lookup: CDR1 SGDLS, CDR2 YYNGEE. The CDR3 loop is CASSPRQVLGEQYF. The CDR3 nucleotides read TGTGCCAGCAGCCCGAGACAGGTCCTAGGCGAGCAGTACTTC.

This clonotype showed up many times. The chain joins TRBV6-2 or TRBV6-3 to TRBJ2-2; 9 bases align to TRBD1. Losses at the gene ends were 6 bases for V and 2 bases for J; bases not matched to a gene: 4. The germline CDR1 and CDR2 sequences are MNHEY and SVGEGT. The CDR3 has 15 amino acids. Here the CDR3 reads CASSWTGANTGELFF. The CDR3 DNA follows: TGTGCCAGCAGCTGGACAGGGGCAAACACCGGGGAGCTGTTTTTT.

This clonotype has at least ten counts. The rearrangement uses TRBV3-2 and TRBJ1-2. TRBV3-2 is recorded as a pseudogene. CDR3 size: 12 residues. This CDR3 is CASSQRERGYTF. The CDR3 DNA reads TGTGCCAGCAGCCAAAGGGAACGTGGCTACACCTTC.

The V and J genes are TRBV6-2 or TRBV6-3 and TRBJ1-2; TRBD1 aligns across 7 bases. This CDR3 has 14 residues. The V gene end was trimmed by 7 bases and the J gene end by 4 bases; junction bases not matched to a gene: 9. CDR1 and CDR2 (germline): MNHEY, SVGEGT. The CDR3 coding sequence is TGTGCCAGCACCATGGGGGGACAGTTCTATGGCTACACCTTC. It yields the protein CASTMGGQFYGYTF.

The chain is built from TRBV2 and TRBJ2-1, with D unclear. CDR3 length: 12 amino acids. The germline CDR1 and CDR2 sequences are SNHLY and FYNNEI. V was cut by 6 bases and J by 7 bases, with 10 bases left in between. CDR3: CASSGVGNEQFF. CDR3 DNA: TGTGCCAGCAGCGGTGTCGGTAATGAGCAGTTCTTC.

In this sample, this clonotype turned up many times. The gene calls are TRBV6-2 or TRBV6-3 and TRBJ2-7, with 10 positions matching TRBD2. The ends lost 6 bases at V and 0 bases at J; junction bases unmatched: 14. Germline V gene data show CDR1 as MNHEY and CDR2 as SVGEGT. This CDR3 contains 18 residues. The CDR3 DNA follows: TGTGCCAGCAGCCAGACCAGACTAGCGGGTTTTCTCTCCTACGAGCAGTACTTC. The encoded protein is CASSQTRLAGFLSYEQYF.

Points on this clonotype: The conserved phenylalanine or tryptophan normally closing the CDR3 is absent here, so this likely arose from a read error. V gene TRBV6-2 or TRBV6-3 combines with J gene TRBJ1-1; no reliable D call. Looked up from germline, CDR1 is MNHEY and CDR2 is SVGEGT. Trimming removed 0 bases at V and 1 base at J, with 6 bases between. There are 14 residues in the CDR3. CDR3 in DNA: TGTGCCAGCAGTTACTCTCAAGGGAACACTGAAGCTTTCCTT. Translated: CASSYSQGNTEAFL.